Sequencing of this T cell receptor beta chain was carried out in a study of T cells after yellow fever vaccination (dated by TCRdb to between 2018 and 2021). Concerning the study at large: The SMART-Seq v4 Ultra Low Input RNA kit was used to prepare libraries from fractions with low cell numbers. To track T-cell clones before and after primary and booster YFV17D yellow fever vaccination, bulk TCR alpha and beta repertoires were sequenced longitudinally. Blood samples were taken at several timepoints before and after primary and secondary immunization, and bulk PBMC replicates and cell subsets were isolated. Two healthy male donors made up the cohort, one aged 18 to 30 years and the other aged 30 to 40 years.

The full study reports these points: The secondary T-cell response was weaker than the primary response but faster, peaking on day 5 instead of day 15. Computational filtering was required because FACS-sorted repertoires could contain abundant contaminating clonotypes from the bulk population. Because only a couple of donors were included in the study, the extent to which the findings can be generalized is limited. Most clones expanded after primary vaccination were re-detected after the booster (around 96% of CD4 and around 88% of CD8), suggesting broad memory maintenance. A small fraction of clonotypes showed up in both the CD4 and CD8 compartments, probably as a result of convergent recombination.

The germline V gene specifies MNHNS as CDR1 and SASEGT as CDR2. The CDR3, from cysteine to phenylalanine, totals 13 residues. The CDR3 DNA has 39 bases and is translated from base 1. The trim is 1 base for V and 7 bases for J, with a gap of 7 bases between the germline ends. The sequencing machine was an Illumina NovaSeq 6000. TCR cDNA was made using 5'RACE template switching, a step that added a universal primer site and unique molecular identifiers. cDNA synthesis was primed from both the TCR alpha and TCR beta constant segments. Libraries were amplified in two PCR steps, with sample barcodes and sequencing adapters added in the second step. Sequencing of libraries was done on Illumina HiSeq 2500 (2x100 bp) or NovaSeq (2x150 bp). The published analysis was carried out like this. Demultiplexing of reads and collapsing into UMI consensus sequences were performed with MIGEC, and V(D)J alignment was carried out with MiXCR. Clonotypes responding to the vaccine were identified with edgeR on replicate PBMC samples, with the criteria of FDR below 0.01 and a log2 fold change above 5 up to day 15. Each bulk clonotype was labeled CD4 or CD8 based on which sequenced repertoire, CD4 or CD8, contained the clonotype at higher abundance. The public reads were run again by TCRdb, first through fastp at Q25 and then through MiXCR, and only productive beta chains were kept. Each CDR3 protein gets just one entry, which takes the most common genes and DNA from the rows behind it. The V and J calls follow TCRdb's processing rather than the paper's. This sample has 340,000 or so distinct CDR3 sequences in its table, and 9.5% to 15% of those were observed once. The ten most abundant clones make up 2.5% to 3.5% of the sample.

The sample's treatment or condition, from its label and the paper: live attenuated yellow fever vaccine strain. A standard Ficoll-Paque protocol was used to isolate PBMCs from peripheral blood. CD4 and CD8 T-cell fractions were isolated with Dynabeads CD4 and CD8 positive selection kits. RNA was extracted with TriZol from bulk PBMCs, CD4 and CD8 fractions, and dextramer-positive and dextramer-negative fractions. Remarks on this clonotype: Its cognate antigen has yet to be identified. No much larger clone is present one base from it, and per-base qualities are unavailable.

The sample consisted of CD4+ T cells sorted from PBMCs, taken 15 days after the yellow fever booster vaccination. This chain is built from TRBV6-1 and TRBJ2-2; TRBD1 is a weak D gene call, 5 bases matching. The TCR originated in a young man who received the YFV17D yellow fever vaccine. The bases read TGTGCCAGCAGTGAAGAGGGGAACGGGGAGCTGTTTTTT. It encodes CASSEEGNGELFF.